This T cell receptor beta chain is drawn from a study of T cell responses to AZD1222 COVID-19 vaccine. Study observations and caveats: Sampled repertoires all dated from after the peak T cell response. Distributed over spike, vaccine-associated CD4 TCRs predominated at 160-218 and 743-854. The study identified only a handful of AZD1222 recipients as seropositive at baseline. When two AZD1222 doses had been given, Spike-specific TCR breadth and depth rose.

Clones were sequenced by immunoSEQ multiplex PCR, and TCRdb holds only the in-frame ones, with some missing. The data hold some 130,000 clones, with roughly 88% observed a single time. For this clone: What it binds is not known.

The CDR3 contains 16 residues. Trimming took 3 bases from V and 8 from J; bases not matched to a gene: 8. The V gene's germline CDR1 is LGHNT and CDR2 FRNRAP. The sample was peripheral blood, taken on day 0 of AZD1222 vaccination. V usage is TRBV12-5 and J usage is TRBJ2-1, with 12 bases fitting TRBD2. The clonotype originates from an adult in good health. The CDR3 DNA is TGTGCTAGTGGTTTCCTGGCTAGCGGGGGGGCCGATGAGCAGTTCTTC. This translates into CASGFLASGGADEQFF.